Listed below are T cell receptor beta chains from one sample, sequenced in a study of cytomegalovirus exposure and HLA in healthy donors. Sequencing was performed with immunoSEQ multiplex PCR; in TCRdb, only in-frame clones are kept and a portion is missing. The sample consists of over 200,000 clones, around 86% of them appearing once. The sample was PBMCs. These TCRs come from a woman aged 18-35 years in good health and CMV-seropositive. The CDR3 runs from the conserved cysteine through the conserved F or W. Fields, in order: D gene, J gene, V gene, clone size, CDR3 DNA, CDR3 protein. The D gene is left open where the match is weak. Some rows mark clone size as missing; the rest say once, few, many or name a class of expanded clone.

>TRBD1|TRBJ2-7|TRBV7-2|.
TGTGCCAGCAGCTTAGCCGCCCGGGACAGGGAATACGAGCAGTACTTC
CASSLAARDREYEQYF
>.|TRBJ2-7|TRBV7-3|.
TGTGCCAGCAGCGTAACAGCGAACTCCTACGAGCAGTACTTC
CASSVTANSYEQYF
>.|TRBJ2-2|TRBV28|.
TGTGCCAGCAGTTTGGCAGGTACGAACACCGGGGAGCTGTTTTTT
CASSLAGTNTGELFF
>.|TRBJ1-5|TRBV5-6|.
TGTGCCAGCAGCTTGCAGGGAAATCAGCCCCAGCATTTT
CASSLQGNQPQHF
>.|TRBJ2-2|TRBV5-1|.
TGCGCCAGCAGCTTGGTCTCTCTTTCCCCTCGTACCGGGGAGCTGTTTTTT
CASSLVSLSPRTGELFF
>TRBD2|TRBJ2-2|TRBV7-2|.
TGTGCCAGCAGCCCACTAGCGGGGGTGGAGCTGTTTTTT
CASSPLAGVELFF
>TRBD1|TRBJ2-5|TRBV5-4|.
TGTGCCAGCAGCGGTGACAGGGCAGAGACCCAGTACTTC
CASSGDRAETQYF
>.|TRBJ2-7|TRBV4-2|.
TGTGCCAGCAGCCTCAGGCCTTTCGCCGTTTCCTACGAGCAGTACTTC
CASSLRPFAVSYEQYF
>.|TRBJ2-3|TRBV6-4|few
TGTGCCAGCAGTGCGGGAGAGACAGATACGCAGTATTTT
CASSAGETDTQYF
>TRBD1|TRBJ2-1|TRBV27|.
TGTGCCTTTTTGGACAGGGTCTACAATGAGCAGTTCTTC
CAFLDRVYNEQFF
>.|TRBJ2-3|TRBV6-1|.
TGTGCCAGCACCCCCGCTTTTCTAGGAGATACGCAGTATTTT
CASTPAFLGDTQYF
>TRBD2|TRBJ2-2|TRBV7-9|once
TGTGCCAGCAGGCCGGGACTAGCGGGGTCCGGGGAGCTGTTTTTT
CASRPGLAGSGELFF
>.|TRBJ2-1|TRBV7-8|.
TGTGCCAGCAGCTTAGACAGGAACAATGAGCAGTTCTTC
CASSLDRNNEQFF
>TRBD2|TRBJ2-1|TRBV5-1|.
TGCGCCAGCAGTTTCACTAGCGGGAGCTCCTACAATGAGCAGTTCTTC
CASSFTSGSSYNEQFF
>.|TRBJ2-4|TRBV29-1|.
TGCAGCGTTGCTCTTGTGAGTGCAGGGGTGGCCAAAAACATTCAGTACTTC
CSVALVSAGVAKNIQYF
>TRBD1|TRBJ1-5|TRBV2|.
TGTGCCAGCACCGGTGGACAGGGGGTTCAGCCCCAGCATTTT
CASTGGQGVQPQHF
>.|TRBJ1-1|TRBV5-4|.
TGTGCCAGCAGCTTGGTGGGCGCCGGGAACACTGAAGCTTTCTTT
CASSLVGAGNTEAFF
>.|TRBJ1-1|TRBV11-2|.
TGTGCCAGCAGCCAAGGGAGATATGATTGGGGAACTGAAGCTTTCTTT
CASSQGRYDWGTEAFF
>TRBD2|TRBJ2-4|TRBV5-4|.
TGTGCCAGCAGCTCCCCGCGGGAGGTTGGAAACATTCAGTACTTC
CASSSPREVGNIQYF
>.|TRBJ2-2|TRBV28|.
TGTGCCAGCAGTTTTCGAGTGACTGGGGAGCTGTTTTTT
CASSFRVTGELFF
>.|TRBJ2-7|TRBV2|.
TGTGCCAGCAAGGGACAATCCTCCTACGAGCAGTACTTC
CASKGQSSYEQYF
>.|TRBJ1-3|TRBV2|.
TGTGCCAGCAGTGAATTGAGGGCACCACACTCTGGAAACACCATATATTTT
CASSELRAPHSGNTIYF
>.|TRBJ2-7|TRBV11-2|.
TGTGCCAGCAGCTGGCGGATGCTAACCTACGAGCAGTACTTC
CASSWRMLTYEQYF
>TRBD2|TRBJ2-5|TRBV4-2|many
TGTGCCAGCAGCCATGGGACTAGCGGCCAAGAGACCCAGTACTTC
CASSHGTSGQETQYF
>.|TRBJ2-2|TRBV5-1|.
TGCGCCAGCAGCTTGTATGCCGGGGAGCTGTTTTTT
CASSLYAGELFF
>TRBD1|TRBJ2-7|TRBV27|.
TGTGCCAGCAGTTTAACCGGTTTGGGACAGGCCTACGAGCAGTACTTC
CASSLTGLGQAYEQYF
>TRBD2|TRBJ2-5|TRBV5-1|.
TGCGCCAGCAGCCCAGGCCAACTAGCGGGATCCCATGAGACCCAGTACTTC
CASSPGQLAGSHETQYF
>TRBD1|TRBJ2-5|TRBV27|.
TGTGCCAGCAGTCTTACGACAGGGCAAGAGACCCAGTACTTC
CASSLTTGQETQYF
>TRBD1|TRBJ1-1|TRBV5-1|.
TGCGCCAGCAGACGTGACAGGGATGGGACTGAAGCTTTCTTT
CASRRDRDGTEAFF
>TRBD1|TRBJ1-1|TRBV27|.
TGTGCCAGCAGTTTTACCGTTACAGGGGGATCAAGGAACACTGAAGCTTTCTTT
CASSFTVTGGSRNTEAFF
>TRBD1|TRBJ1-1|TRBV29-1|.
TGCAGCGTTGGGGACAGGGGGCTTGAAGCTTTCTTT
CSVGDRGLEAFF
>TRBD2|TRBJ2-4|TRBV4-1|.
TGCGCCAGGGAAGGACTAGCGGGGCCCCTTAAAAACATTCAGTACTTC
CAREGLAGPLKNIQYF
>TRBD1|TRBJ1-2|TRBV6-4|.
TGTGCCAGCAGGGTCCACTCATTGACAGGGGACTATGGCTACACCTTC
CASRVHSLTGDYGYTF
>.|TRBJ2-7|TRBV28|.
TGTGCCAGCAGGAGGGCGTACGAGCAGTACTTC
CASRRAYEQYF
>TRBD1|TRBJ1-5|TRBV28|.
TGTGCCAGCAGTACCCCACAGGGGAATCAGCCCCAGCATTTT
CASSTPQGNQPQHF